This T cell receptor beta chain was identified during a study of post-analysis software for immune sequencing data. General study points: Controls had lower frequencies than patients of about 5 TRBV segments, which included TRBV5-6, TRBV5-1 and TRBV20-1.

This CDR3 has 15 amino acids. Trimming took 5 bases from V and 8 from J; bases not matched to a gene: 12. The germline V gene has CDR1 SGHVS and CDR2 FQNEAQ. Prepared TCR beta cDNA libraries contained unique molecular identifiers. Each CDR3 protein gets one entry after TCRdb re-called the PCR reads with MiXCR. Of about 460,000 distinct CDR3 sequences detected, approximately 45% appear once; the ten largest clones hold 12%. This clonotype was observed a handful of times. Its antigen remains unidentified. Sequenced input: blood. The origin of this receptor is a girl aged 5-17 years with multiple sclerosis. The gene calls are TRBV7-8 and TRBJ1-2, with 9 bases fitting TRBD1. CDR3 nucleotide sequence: TGTGCCAGCAGCGACGACAGGGGGTGGGGTAGCGGCTACACCTTC. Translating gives CASSDDRGWGSGYTF.